A single sample is the source of the 18 T cell receptor beta chains below, sequenced in a study of technical replicates of blood from several donors. TCRdb keeps only in-frame clones here, not all; method: immunoSEQ multiplex PCR. The table includes just over 80,000 clones, less than 95% detected once. Sequencing used T cells isolated from PBMCs. The origin of the receptors is a human donor in good health.

The rearrangement uses TRBV11-3 and TRBJ1-1, with D possibly matching TRBD1 (6 bases). Germline values: CDR1 SGHNT, CDR2 YENEEA. The CDR3 is made up of 17 amino acids. Deletions cut 0 bases from V and 10 bases from J, with 24 bases between. Here the CDR3 DNA reads TGTGCCAGCAGCTTAGATCCTCAGGGGCGGGTCGCTCTTGGAGCTTTCTTT. It is translated as CASSLDPQGRVALGAFF.

The genes are TRBV12-2 and TRBJ1-5; TRBD1, the table's D call, lacks a check against the DNA. TRBV12-2 is marked as a pseudogene. The CDR3 totals 20 residues. The CDR3 reads CASRSDRGRSGWRSNQPQHF. CDR3 nucleotide sequence: TGTGCAAGTCGCTCGGACAGGGGGCGATCAGGATGGAGGAGCAATCAGCCCCAGCATTTT.

The CDR3 protein is CASSFLEGPQPQHF. In DNA form, the CDR3 reads TGTGCCAGCAGCTTTCTGGAGGGTCCCCAGCCCCAGCATTTT. The rearrangement links TRBV7-8 to TRBJ1-5; D call uncertain. CDR1 is SGHVS, CDR2 FQNEAQ, per germline. The CDR3 length is 14 residues. V was clipped by 3 bases and J by 7 bases, with 13 bases between them.

The rearrangement links TRBV2 to TRBJ1-5; 9 nucleotides align to TRBD1. This CDR3 has 15 residues. Germline V gene lookup returns CDR1 SNHLY and CDR2 FYNNEI. Trimming removed 6 bases from V and 4 bases from J; junction bases left unmatched: 7. The DNA for the CDR3 is TGTGCCAGCAGCGGGGACAGGGCCTGGAATCAGCCCCAGCATTTT. It yields the protein CASSGDRAWNQPQHF.

The chain has TRBV29-1 and TRBJ1-2, with 8 nucleotides matching TRBD1. Per germline, CDR1 SQVTM and CDR2 ANQGSEA. This CDR3 spans 12 amino acids. V shed 3 bases, J shed 4 bases, and the junction held 1 base outside the gene matches. CDR3 in DNA: TGCAGCGTTGACGGACAGGGCTATGGCTACACCTTC. Its translation: CSVDGQGYGYTF. Complete variable domain (other parts from reference TRBV29-1 and TRBJ1-2): SAVISQKPSRDICQRGTSLTIQCQVDSQVTMMFWYRQQPGQSLTLIATANQGSEATYESGFVIDKFPISRPNLTFSTLTVSNMSPEDSSIYLCSVDGQGYGYTFGSGTRLTVV.

This chain joins TRBV6-5 and TRBJ1-5, with D unresolved. Trimming took off 0 bases at V and 4 bases at J, with 10 bases between the two ends. Germline V lookup: CDR1 MNHEY, CDR2 SVGAGI. This CDR3 has 15 residues. The CDR3 reads CASSYSGQSNQPQHF. CDR3 DNA: TGTGCCAGCAGTTACTCTGGGCAGTCTAATCAGCCCCAGCATTTT.

The chain is built from TRBV6-5 and TRBJ2-1; TRBD1 matches 8 bases. This CDR3 contains 13 residues. The V segment lost 8 bases and the J segment 5 bases; nucleotides outside the gene matches: 5. Germline CDR1 MNHEY, CDR2 SVGAGI. CDR3 loop: CASAQGENNEQFF. The CDR3 region has the DNA TGTGCCAGCGCACAGGGGGAAAACAATGAGCAGTTCTTC.

The chain recombines TRBV4-1 with TRBJ2-3, with TRBD2 matching over 7 bases. V dropped 6 bases and J dropped 2; count of bases not matched to a gene: 11. The germline V gene has CDR1 MGHRA and CDR2 YSYEKL. CDR3 length equals 16 residues. CDR3 nucleotides: TGCGCCAGCAGATACGGGGCGGGAGACCCCACAGATACGCAGTATTTT. It specifies CASRYGAGDPTDTQYF.

V and J are TRBV11-1 and TRBJ1-2; D is possibly TRBD1 (5 bases). With 4 bases removed from V and 7 bases from J, the gap between germline ends came to 7 bases. Germline V CDR1 and CDR2: SGHAT, FQDESV (reference sequence). CDR3 length: 11 residues. CDR3 sequence: CASSSQGGYTF. The CDR3 DNA is TGTGCCAGCAGCTCCCAGGGTGGCTACACCTTC. Based on the CDR3 plus reference TRBV11-1 and TRBJ1-2, the full variable domain is EAEVAQSPRYKITEKSQAVAFWCDPISGHATLYWYRQILGQGPELLVQFQDESVVDDSQLPKDRFSAERLKGVDSTLKIQPAELGDSAMYLCASSSQGGYTFGSGTRLTVV.

This sequence joins TRBV11-2 and TRBJ2-7; a weak D match, TRBD2 (6 bases). CDR1 and CDR2 from the germline V gene are SGHAT and FQNNGV. This CDR3 spans 13 amino acids. The V and J ends lost 8 bases and 2 bases respectively, with 13 bases between them. Here the CDR3 DNA reads TGTGCCAGCTCCATTGGGAGGACCTACGAGCAGTACTTC. Protein: CASSIGRTYEQYF.

This chain links TRBV5-4 with TRBJ2-1, with TRBD2 identical over 7 bases. Germline V gene lookup returns CDR1 SGHNT and CDR2 YYREEE (reference sequence). V trimming: 4 bases; J trimming: 0 bases; junction bases outside the gene matches: 4. The CDR3 length is 15 residues. The CDR3 sequence is CASSREDPSYNEQFF. The CDR3 DNA sequence: TGTGCCAGCAGCCGGGAGGATCCCTCCTACAATGAGCAGTTCTTC.

This rearrangement joins TRBV2 to TRBJ1-2; D remains ambiguous. Trimming cost V 0 bases and J 3 bases, with 14 bases left between them. The V gene's germline CDR1 is SNHLY and CDR2 FYNNEI. The CDR3 runs to 16 residues. In nucleotides, the CDR3 is TGTGCCAGCAGTGAAGCGCTTCTGAGGGCAGACTATGGCTACACCTTC. Protein sequence: CASSEALLRADYGYTF.

The CDR3 DNA follows: TGTGCCAGCAGCGTAGAGACAGACACTGAAGCTTTCTTT. This translates into CASSVETDTEAFF. J is TRBJ1-1 and V is TRBV9; a possible D gene is TRBD1 (5 bases). The length of the CDR3 is 13 residues. Germline CDR1 is SGDLS and CDR2 is YYNGEE. The ends were cut back, 0 bases at V and 3 bases at J, with 6 bases in the middle.

The genes are TRBV6-5 and TRBJ1-5; D gene ambiguous. The CDR3 totals 15 residues. CDR1 and CDR2 from the germline V gene are MNHEY and SVGAGI. Trimming cost V 2 bases and J 0 bases, with 8 bases left between them. In DNA, the CDR3 is TGTGCCAGCAGTTACGGCACTAATAGCAATCAGCCCCAGCATTTT. It is translated as CASSYGTNSNQPQHF.

The chain recombines TRBV25-1 with TRBJ2-1, with D perhaps TRBD2 (6 bases). This CDR3 is built from 18 residues. The V gene lost 5 bases and the J gene lost 0 bases, with 20 bases spanning the gap. Germline CDR1 MGHDK, CDR2 SYGVNS. The CDR3 DNA sequence: TGTGCCAGCAGTATGAGGACGGGACTTAAGAGCTCCTACAATGAGCAGTTCTTC. Translation gives CASSMRTGLKSSYNEQFF.

The chain has TRBV7-3 and TRBJ2-7, with 9 bases lining up with TRBD2. This CDR3 spans 17 amino acids. V lost 3 bases, J lost 0 bases, and 9 bases stayed unmatched. CDR1 and CDR2 (germline): SGHTA, FQGTGA. The CDR3 bases are TGTGCCAGCAGCTTGGATAGCGGGAGCTGGGTCTCCTACGAGCAGTACTTC. It specifies CASSLDSGSWVSYEQYF.

The chain employs TRBV2 and TRBJ1-4; 8 bases agree with TRBD1. Germline-derived CDR1 and CDR2 are SNHLY and FYNNEI. Trimming removed 5 bases from V and 8 bases from J; junction bases left unmatched: 7. The CDR3 runs to 14 residues. CDR3 nucleotides: TGTGCCAGCAGTACCGACAGGGGAGGAGAAAAACTGTTTTTT. Encoded protein: CASSTDRGGEKLFF.

The rearrangement links TRBV7-3 to TRBJ1-1; the D is unclear. V was clipped by 4 bases and J by 0 bases, with 12 bases between them. Germline CDR1 SGHTA, CDR2 FQGTGA. The CDR3 has 15 amino acids. The CDR3 loop is CASSYSGLMNTEAFF. The CDR3 coding sequence is TGTGCCAGCAGCTACAGCGGCCTCATGAACACTGAAGCTTTCTTT.